The rows below give T cell receptor beta chains drawn from one sample of a study of T cells in Graves' hyperthyroidism and ophthalmopathy. TCRdb reprocessed the multiplex PCR reads with MiXCR, giving one entry per CDR3 protein. Of 370,000 or so distinct CDR3 sequences listed, about 13% are singletons. Input material: blood. The receptors derive from a man aged 25-45 years with Graves' hyperthyroidism that later progressed to Graves' ophthalmopathy. The CDR3 runs from the conserved cysteine through the conserved F or W. D genes are given only for firm matches. Clone size is shown for a subset of rows, as once, few, many or a class of expanded clone.

clone_size	d_call	v_call	j_call	cdr3_nt	cdr3_aa
few	-	TRBV5-6	TRBJ2-7	TGTGCCAGCAGCAAAACTGACCCATACGAGCAGTACTTC	CASSKTDPYEQYF
many	-	TRBV28	TRBJ1-4	TGTGCCAGCAGTTTGCCAGGAACTAATGAAAAACTGTTTTTT	CASSLPGTNEKLFF
many	-	TRBV6-5	TRBJ2-1	TGTGCCAGCAGTTACTCTCGGTACCCTAGGAATGAGCAGTTCTTC	CASSYSRYPRNEQFF
many	TRBD2	TRBV7-9	TRBJ2-1	TGTGCCAGCAGCTTCCCAAAAAAAACTTTTGGCGGGGGTTCGCATGAGCAGTTCTTC	CASSFPKKTFGGGSHEQFF
-	-	TRBV9	TRBJ1-6	TGTGCCAGCTCCGACGGCTCCTATAATTCACCCCTCCACTTT	CASSDGSYNSPLHF
-	TRBD1	TRBV27	TRBJ1-6	TGTGCCAGCAGTGCTACGGGACAGGGGACCTGGGGCCTCCACTTT	CASSATGQGTWGLHF
many	-	TRBV7-2	TRBJ2-3	TGTGCCAGCAGCATGGGACCCGGCACAGATACGCAGTATTTT	CASSMGPGTDTQYF
many	TRBD2	TRBV7-9	TRBJ2-2	TGTGCCAGCAGCAAGGACGGGAGGAGGGACGGGGAGCTGTTTTTT	CASSKDGRRDGELFF
-	TRBD1	TRBV10-1	TRBJ2-1	TGCGCCAGCAGTCCCATCTCGGACAGGAGTGGTCATGAGCAGCTCTTC	CASSPISDRSGHEQLF
-	-	TRBV14	TRBJ2-7	TGTGCCAGCAGCCAAGAACCAGGGCATTCCTACGAGCAGTACTTC	CASSQEPGHSYEQYF
few	-	TRBV6-1	TRBJ2-7	TGTGCCAGCACCCGTGAGGGGAGCTCCTACGAGCAGTACTTC	CASTREGSSYEQYF
many	TRBD2	TRBV20-1	TRBJ2-1	TGCAGTGCTGCGATAGCGGGGGTCTCCTACAATGAGCAGTTCTTC	CSAAIAGVSYNEQFF
-	TRBD1	TRBV7-6	TRBJ2-7	TGTGCCAGCAACGCGGACAGGGGAGGTGAGCAGTACTTC	CASNADRGGEQYF
few	TRBD1	TRBV19	TRBJ2-7	TGTGCCAGTACGGGACAGGGGATCCACGAGCAGTACTTC	CASTGQGIHEQYF
-	TRBD2	TRBV27	TRBJ2-7	TGTGCCAGCAGTTTACTGGCTAGCGGGGGTGGTTTAGAGCAGTACTTC	CASSLLASGGGLEQYF
many	-	TRBV24-1	TRBJ1-2	TGTGCCACCAGTAGGACCGGACTCTATGGCTACACCTTC	CATSRTGLYGYTF
-	TRBD2	TRBV10-3	TRBJ2-7	TGTGCCATCAGGTTTGGACTAGCGGGAGACTACGAGCAGTACTTC	CAIRFGLAGDYEQYF
-	-	TRBV12-3/TRBV12-4	TRBJ2-7	TGTGCCAGCAGTTTCGACAGGTCCAAGCTTTTACCCTACGAGCAGTACTTC	CASSFDRSKLLPYEQYF
many	-	TRBV6-1	TRBJ2-2	TGTGCCAGCAGCGCCTCGAGGGCGCGGGGGGAGCTGTTTTTT	CASSASRARGELFF
many	TRBD2	TRBV5-5	TRBJ2-5	TGTGCCAGCAGCTTTCGACTAGCGGGGGGGGAAGAGACCCAGTACTTC	CASSFRLAGGEETQYF
many	-	TRBV24-1	TRBJ1-5	TGTGCCACCAGTGATAAGGGAGGATATCAGCCCCAGCATTTT	CATSDKGGYQPQHF
-	TRBD1	TRBV20-1	TRBJ1-2	TGCAGTGCTAGGGCCGCGACAGGGCAGACTAACTATGGCTACACCTTC	CSARAATGQTNYGYTF
-	-	TRBV28	TRBJ1-2	TGTGCCAGCAGTTTCACGGTGAACTATGGCTACACCTTC	CASSFTVNYGYTF
many	-	TRBV11-2	TRBJ2-5	TGTGCCAGCACGGGGCAGCAAGAGACCCAGTACTTC	CASTGQQETQYF
many	TRBD1	TRBV20-1	TRBJ1-1	TGCAGTGCAGCAGGGGGCGCGAACACTGAAGCTTTCTTT	CSAAGGANTEAFF
few	-	TRBV19	TRBJ1-5	TGTGCCAGTAGTATGTCGGGGTATAGCAATCAGCCCCAGCATTTT	CASSMSGYSNQPQHF
many	TRBD2	TRBV28	TRBJ2-7	TGTGCCAGCAGTCCAATCGGGACTAGCGGGGTTTGGGAGCAGTACTTC	CASSPIGTSGVWEQYF
-	-	TRBV5-1	TRBJ2-5	TGCGCCAGCAGCCCATTGGGGATTCAAGAGACCCAGTACTTC	CASSPLGIQETQYF
-	-	TRBV4-2	TRBJ2-1	TGTGCCAGCAGCCCTGGACCCAATGAGCAGTTCTTC	CASSPGPNEQFF
few	TRBD2	TRBV29-1	TRBJ2-1	TGCAGCGCTCCGAGCGGGGTCTCCTACAATGAGCAGTTCTTC	CSAPSGVSYNEQFF
few	-	TRBV28	TRBJ2-2	TGTGCCACCCAGGGTTTTCTCCAACCGAACACCGGGGAGCTGTTTTTT	CATQGFLQPNTGELFF
few	-	TRBV6-2/TRBV6-3	TRBJ2-4	TGTGCCAGCAGTTTGAGTAGCGCCGGCATTCAGTACTTC	CASSLSSAGIQYF
-	-	TRBV6-1	TRBJ1-5	TGTGCCAGCAGTCCCCGACAGTTTAGCAATCAGCCCCAGCATTTT	CASSPRQFSNQPQHF
many	-	TRBV2	TRBJ1-2	TGTGCCAGCAATTCCAAACCCTACTATGGCTACACCTTC	CASNSKPYYGYTF
-	-	TRBV5-6	TRBJ1-1	TGTGCCAGCACCCCACAGGGCTTCACTGAAGCTTTCTTT	CASTPQGFTEAFF
many	-	TRBV18	TRBJ2-3	TGTGCCAGCTCACCACCGAGTCGCAGCACAGATACGCAGTATTTT	CASSPPSRSTDTQYF
many	-	TRBV15	TRBJ2-7	TGTGCCACCAGCAGAGATCGGAGGGAAGGGTCCTACGAGCAGTACTTC	CATSRDRREGSYEQYF
-	-	TRBV20-1	TRBJ2-1	TGCAGTGCTAGGGACAGACAATACAATGAGCAGTTCTTC	CSARDRQYNEQFF
once	-	TRBV9	TRBJ1-1	TGTGCCAGCAGCTTAGATCAGGGTACGAACACTGAAGCTTTCTTT	CASSLDQGTNTEAFF
many	-	TRBV7-9	TRBJ2-3	TGTGCCAGCAGCTTAGCGCAGGCGACCGGAAGCACAGATACGCAGTATTTT	CASSLAQATGSTDTQYF
-	-	TRBV9	TRBJ2-6	TGTGCCAGCAGCGTAGAAGGGACCGGGGCCAACGTCCTGACTTTC	CASSVEGTGANVLTF
few	-	TRBV6-1	TRBJ2-6	TGTGCCAGCAGCAAGGACCTATCTGGGGCCAACGTCCTGACTTTC	CASSKDLSGANVLTF
-	TRBD2	TRBV14	TRBJ2-7	TGTGCCAGCAGCCAAGATGGGACTAGCGTTTGCGAGCAGTACTTC	CASSQDGTSVCEQYF
many	TRBD1	TRBV12-3/TRBV12-4	TRBJ1-5	TGTGCCAGCAGTTTCACCCGGGACAGGGGGAGTTATGGCAATCAGCCCCAGCATTTT	CASSFTRDRGSYGNQPQHF
-	-	TRBV29-1	TRBJ2-7	TGCAGCGTTGGGACAGCAAGCTACGAGCAGTACTTC	CSVGTASYEQYF
few	-	TRBV12-3/TRBV12-4	TRBJ1-2	TGTGCCAGCCGTGGGGGCGGTACGTCCTATGGCTACACCTTC	CASRGGGTSYGYTF